This TCR beta chain was sequenced during a study of long-term antiretroviral therapy in people with HIV. Survey level was the resolution at which the v3.0 immunoSEQ assay ran. TCRdb keeps only in-frame clones here, not all; method: immunoSEQ multiplex PCR. The sample consists of about 30,000 clones, about 77% of them appearing once. Worth noting for this clone: What it recognizes is unknown.

J lost 4 bases, V lost 4 bases, and 1 base had no gene match. The length of the CDR3 is 12 residues. Germline V lookup: CDR1 SGHDT, CDR2 YYEEEE. At least two post-ART and at least one pre-ART PBMC sample were available for each donor. Clinicians in the United States treated all participants with HIV. Findings and limits, study-wide: Pre-ART clonal expansion yielded clones that dominated the repertoire at all time points.

The sample consisted of unsorted PBMCs, taken 1.5 years before starting antiretroviral therapy. The TCR comes from a man in his late teens or twenties with HIV. J is TRBJ1-2 and V is TRBV5-6; 7 bases are shared with TRBD1. The CDR3 here is CASSRDSYGYTF. The DNA of the CDR3 is TGTGCCAGCAGCCGGGACAGCTATGGCTACACCTTC.